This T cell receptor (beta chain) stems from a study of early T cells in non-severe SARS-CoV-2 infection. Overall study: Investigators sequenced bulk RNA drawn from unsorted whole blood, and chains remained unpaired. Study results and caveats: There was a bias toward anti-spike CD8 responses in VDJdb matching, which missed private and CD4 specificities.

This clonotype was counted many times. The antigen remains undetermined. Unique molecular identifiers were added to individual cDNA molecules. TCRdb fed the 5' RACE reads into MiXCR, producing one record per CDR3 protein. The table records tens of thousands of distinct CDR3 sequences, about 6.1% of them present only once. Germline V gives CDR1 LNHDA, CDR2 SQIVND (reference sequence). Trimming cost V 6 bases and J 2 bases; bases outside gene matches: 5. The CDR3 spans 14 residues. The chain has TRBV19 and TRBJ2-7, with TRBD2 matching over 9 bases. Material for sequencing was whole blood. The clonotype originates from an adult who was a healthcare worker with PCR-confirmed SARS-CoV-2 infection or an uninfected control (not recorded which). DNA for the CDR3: TGTGCCAGTAGCCCTCTAGCGGGGACCTACGAGCAGTACTTC. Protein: CASSPLAGTYEQYF.